This T cell receptor (beta chain) was identified during a study of OX40 agonist ivuxolimab in advanced cancers. Findings and caveats of the study: Clones of CD4+ and CD8+ blood T cells grew by week 6 at doses of 0.1 to 3.0 mg/kg.

With respect to this clone: The antigen remains undetermined.

Method: immunoSEQ multiplex PCR; TCRdb's copy keeps in-frame clones and lacks some. Among about 45,000 clones listed, 85% to 95% were seen once. Sampled blood was obtained at baseline, cycle 4 day 1, and cycle 7 day 1. The origin of this receptor is an adult with an advanced solid tumor such as melanoma, head and neck, liver or kidney cancer. The source material was CD4+ or CD8+ T cells sorted from blood, sampled in a trial of the OX40 agonist ivuxolimab.

The CDR3 coding sequence is TGTGCCAGCAGTGACACAGGGCCCTACGAGCAGTACTTC. Encoded protein: CASSDTGPYEQYF. The chain combines TRBV6-1 with TRBJ2-7, with D possibly TRBD1 on 6 matching bases. Trimming pared 3 bases from V and 2 bases from J, leaving 8 bases between. CDR1 is MNHNS, CDR2 SASEGT, per germline. The CDR3 sequence is 13 residues long.